This entry is about one T cell receptor (beta chain). Its target is unknown. CD4+ T cells from unexposed donors were obtained before the COVID-19 pandemic (2011-2018). After less than 11 days of culture, CD4+ T cells were isolated. Assay used: immunoSEQ multiplex PCR; TCRdb lists only in-frame clones, some missing. The table includes roughly 30,000 clones, nearly 80% detected once. This entry belongs to a study of CD4 T cells in relation to SARS-CoV-2 and coronaviruses. The CDR3 consists of 12 residues. The material sequenced was CD4+ T cells from PBMCs, cultured in vitro. The origin of this receptor is a human donor in good health. The gene calls are TRBV21-1 and TRBJ1-1. TRBV21-1 constitutes a pseudogene. This CDR3 reads CASSTGGTEAFF. The CDR3 DNA follows: TGTGCCAGCAGCACCGGGGGGACTGAAGCTTTCTTT.